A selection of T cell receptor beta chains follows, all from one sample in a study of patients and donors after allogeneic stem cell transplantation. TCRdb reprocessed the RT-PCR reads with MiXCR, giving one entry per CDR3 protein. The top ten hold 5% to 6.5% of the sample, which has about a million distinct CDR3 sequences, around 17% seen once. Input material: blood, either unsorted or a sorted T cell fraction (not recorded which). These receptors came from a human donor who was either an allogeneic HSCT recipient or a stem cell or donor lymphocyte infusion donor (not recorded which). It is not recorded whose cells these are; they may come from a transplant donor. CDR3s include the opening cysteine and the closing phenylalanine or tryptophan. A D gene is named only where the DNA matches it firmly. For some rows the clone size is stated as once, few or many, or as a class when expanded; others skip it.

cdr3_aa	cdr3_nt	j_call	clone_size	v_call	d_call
CASSGPTNRELFF	TGTGCCAGCAGTGGACCTACAAACCGGGAGCTGTTTTTT	TRBJ2-2	.	TRBV6-1	.
CASSLLLAGGLSTDTQYF	TGTGCCAGCAGCTTACTCCTAGCGGGAGGTTTGAGCACAGATACGCAGTATTTT	TRBJ2-3	.	TRBV11-2	TRBD2
CASSVITGASGANVLTF	TGTGCCAGCAGCGTAATAACAGGAGCCTCTGGGGCCAACGTCCTGACTTTC	TRBJ2-6	many	TRBV9	.
CASSLGLESSYEQYF	TGTGCCAGCAGTTTAGGGCTAGAGAGCTCCTACGAGCAGTACTTC	TRBJ2-7	few	TRBV12-3/TRBV12-4	.
CASSPSGTYNEQFF	TGTGCCAGCAGCCCCTCGGGGACCTACAATGAGCAGTTCTTC	TRBJ2-1	many	TRBV4-2	.
CASGDSYTEAFF	TGTGCCAGCGGGGACAGTTACACTGAAGCTTTCTTT	TRBJ1-1	.	TRBV5-5	TRBD1
CASSFRRGRADTDTQYF	TGTGCCAGCAGCTTCCGACGTGGGAGAGCTGACACAGATACGCAGTATTTT	TRBJ2-3	few	TRBV7-3	.
CASSERADGTYEQYF	TGTGCCAGCAGTGAAAGAGCGGACGGGACCTACGAGCAGTACTTC	TRBJ2-7	.	TRBV2	.
CASSFAGGAYRGEQFF	TGTGCCAGCAGTTTCGCTGGCGGGGCCTACAGGGGTGAGCAGTTCTTC	TRBJ2-1	.	TRBV12-3/TRBV12-4	.
CASSGAGALVDEQYF	TGTGCCAGCAGCGGAGCGGGGGCTTTGGTTGACGAGCAGTACTTC	TRBJ2-7	.	TRBV7-9	TRBD2
CASSLRDNNSPLHF	TGTGCCAGCAGCTTAAGAGATAATAATTCACCCCTCCACTTT	TRBJ1-6	many	TRBV7-9	.
CASSLTSAGETQYF	TGTGCCAGCAGTTTGACCAGCGCTGGAGAGACCCAGTACTTC	TRBJ2-5	few	TRBV12-3/TRBV12-4	.
CASSLWREGTDTQYF	TGTGCCAGCAGTTTATGGCGGGAAGGCACAGATACGCAGTATTTT	TRBJ2-3	few	TRBV12-3/TRBV12-4	.
CASSPTGRTQYF	TGTGCCAGCAGCCCGACCGGGCGAACGCAGTATTTT	TRBJ2-3	few	TRBV7-9	.
CATSRVRVSEQFF	TGTGCCACCAGCAGAGTGCGGGTGAGTGAGCAGTTCTTC	TRBJ2-1	.	TRBV15	.
CAIAGGAKDTQYF	TGTGCCATCGCAGGGGGGGCCAAAGATACGCAGTATTTT	TRBJ2-3	.	TRBV10-3	.
CASSLRSRGLSGANVLTF	TGTGCCAGCAGTTTGCGTTCCAGGGGGCTTTCTGGGGCCAACGTCCTGACTTTC	TRBJ2-6	few	TRBV27	TRBD1
CASSPPIFEQYF	TGTGCCAGCTCACCACCAATTTTCGAGCAGTACTTC	TRBJ2-7	few	TRBV18	.
CSARSATDLNEQFF	TGCAGTGCTAGATCGGCGACTGACCTTAATGAGCAGTTCTTC	TRBJ2-1	.	TRBV20-1	.
CSASFAQGSNEKLFF	TGCAGTGCTAGTTTCGCACAGGGGAGTAATGAAAAACTGTTTTTT	TRBJ1-4	few	TRBV20-1	TRBD1
CASSLRRRSGAQYF	TGTGCCAGCAGCTTGAGGCGCAGGTCCGGGGCCCAGTACTTC	TRBJ2-5	once	TRBV5-6	.
CAISVPDRNYGYTF	TGTGCCATCAGTGTTCCGGACAGGAACTATGGCTACACCTTC	TRBJ1-2	.	TRBV10-3	TRBD1
CASSQAGSNTGELFF	TGTGCCAGCAGCCAAGCAGGATCGAACACCGGGGAGCTGTTTTTT	TRBJ2-2	.	TRBV4-2	.